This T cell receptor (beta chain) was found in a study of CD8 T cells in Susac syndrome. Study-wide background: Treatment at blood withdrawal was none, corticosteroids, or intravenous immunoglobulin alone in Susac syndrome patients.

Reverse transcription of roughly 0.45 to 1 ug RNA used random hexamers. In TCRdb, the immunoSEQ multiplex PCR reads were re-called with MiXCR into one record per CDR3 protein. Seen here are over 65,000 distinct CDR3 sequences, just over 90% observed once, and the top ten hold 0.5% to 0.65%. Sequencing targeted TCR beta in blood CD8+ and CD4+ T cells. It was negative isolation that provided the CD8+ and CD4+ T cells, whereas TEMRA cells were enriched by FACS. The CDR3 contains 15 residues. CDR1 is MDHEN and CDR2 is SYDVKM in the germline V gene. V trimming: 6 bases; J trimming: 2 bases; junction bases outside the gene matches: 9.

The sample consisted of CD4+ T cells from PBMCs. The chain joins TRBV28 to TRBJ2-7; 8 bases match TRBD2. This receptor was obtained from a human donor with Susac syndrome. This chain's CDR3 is CASSSHTSGAYEQYF. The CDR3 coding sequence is TGTGCCAGCAGCTCCCATACTAGCGGAGCCTACGAGCAGTACTTC.